A single sample gave rise to the 28 T cell receptor beta chains below, sequenced in a study of T cell responses to AZD1222 COVID-19 vaccine. Only in-frame clones appear in the TCRdb table, and some are missing; sequencing was by immunoSEQ multiplex PCR. The sample has about 150,000 clones; roughly 90% are singletons. The sample consisted of peripheral blood, taken 28 days after the second AZD1222 dose. The source is an adult who received the AZD1222 COVID-19 vaccine.

This clone was seen just once. CDR3 amino acids: CAWSVFILGNSPLHF. The DNA of the CDR3 is TGTGCCTGGAGTGTTTTCATCTTGGGGAATTCACCCCTCCACTTT. This chain links TRBV30 with TRBJ1-6; D is uncertain. Germline loops: CDR1 GTSNPN, CDR2 SVGIG (reference sequence). The CDR3 has 15 residues. V was shortened by 0 bases and J by 7 bases, with 13 bases between the two germline ends.

V gene TRBV11-3 combines with J gene TRBJ2-2; 11 nucleotides match TRBD2. CDR1 and CDR2 (germline): SGHNT, YENEEA. Trimming took 2 bases from V and 6 from J; bases not matched to a gene: 2. This CDR3 has 15 residues. CDR3 loop: CASSLTSGSSGELFF. CDR3 DNA: TGTGCCAGCAGCTTAACTAGCGGGAGCTCCGGGGAGCTGTTTTTT. The variable domain in full, completed from reference TRBV11-3 and TRBJ2-2, reads EAGVVQSPRYKIIEKKQPVAFWCNPISGHNTLYWYLQNLGQGPELLIRYENEEAVDDSQLPKDRFSAERLKGVDSTLKIQPAELGDSAVYLCASSLTSGSSGELFFGEGSRLTVL.

V and J are TRBV24-1 and TRBJ1-2, with 11 bases matching TRBD1. Trimming cost V 4 bases and J 4 bases; bases outside gene matches: 4. Looked up from germline, CDR1 is KGHDR and CDR2 is SFDVKD. The CDR3 has 15 residues. CDR3 sequence reads: CATSEGDRGVYGYTF. The DNA for the CDR3 is TGTGCCACCAGTGAAGGGGACAGGGGGGTCTATGGCTACACCTTC.

The rearrangement links TRBV5-1 to TRBJ1-1, with 7 positions matching TRBD1. The CDR3 has 16 residues. Losses at the gene ends were 4 bases for V and 7 bases for J; bases not matched to a gene: 16. Germline values: CDR1 SGHRS, CDR2 YFSETQ. The CDR3, as DNA: TGCGCCAGCAGCCCAGGACAGGTTACACGGGAGGATGAAGCTTTCTTT. Protein sequence: CASSPGQVTREDEAFF.

The chain carries TRBV6-5 and TRBJ2-7, with D tentatively TRBD1 (6 bases). V was trimmed by 6 bases and J by 6 bases, leaving 12 bases between them. Germline CDR1 is MNHEY and CDR2 is SVGAGI. This CDR3 is built from 12 residues. For the CDR3, the DNA is TGTGCCAGCAGGGGGCAGGGGCTCGAGCAGTACTTC. It is translated as CASRGQGLEQYF.

This chain connects TRBV18 to TRBJ2-7; a weak D match, TRBD2 (5 bases). V was pared by 6 bases and J by 4 bases, with 16 bases between. The germline CDR1 and CDR2 sequences are KGHSH and LQKENI. CDR3 size: 14 residues. The CDR3 here is CASSKTTRVYEQYF. As DNA, the CDR3 is TGTGCCAGCTCCAAGACTACGCGGGTATACGAGCAGTACTTC.

V and J are TRBV12-3 or TRBV12-4 and TRBJ2-3; D may be TRBD2 (5 bases). This CDR3 is built from 13 residues. The V end was cut by 0 bases, the J end by 7 bases, with 8 bases between. In DNA form, the CDR3 reads TGTGCCAGCAGTTTAGCCCGAGGGAATACGCAGTATTTT. This sequence encodes CASSLARGNTQYF.

The chain joins TRBV20-1 to TRBJ1-4; D ambiguous. Germline lookup yields CDR1 DFQATT and CDR2 SNEGSKA (reference sequence). The CDR3 runs to 11 residues. V was clipped by 6 bases and J by 5 bases, with 7 bases between them. In DNA form, the CDR3 reads TGCAGTGCCGCGAGGAATGAAAAACTGTTTTTT. As protein: CSAARNEKLFF.

The chain carries TRBV24-1 and TRBJ2-3, with 7 bases aligning to TRBD1. The V segment lost 3 bases and the J segment 2 bases; nucleotides outside the gene matches: 10. The CDR3 totals 17 residues. The germline CDR1 and CDR2 sequences are KGHDR and SFDVKD. CDR3 region: CATSDPHRDSTTDTQYF. CDR3 nucleotides: TGTGCCACCAGTGATCCACACCGGGACAGCACCACAGATACGCAGTATTTT.

The chain employs TRBV18 and TRBJ1-2; the D is unclear. Trimming took 3 bases from V and 7 from J, leaving 12 bases between them. The CDR3 is 13 amino acids. Germline assignment: CDR1 KGHSH and CDR2 LQKENI. The CDR3 DNA sequence: TGTGCCAGCTCACCTGAGAATAGTCGTGGCTACACCTTC. It is translated as CASSPENSRGYTF.

This chain links TRBV24-1 with TRBJ2-6, with 7 bases aligning to TRBD1. Germline CDR1 is KGHDR and CDR2 is SFDVKD. V was pared by 4 bases and J by 1 base, with 9 bases of the junction left unmatched. This CDR3 spans 18 amino acids. The CDR3 here is CATSENRGEFSGANVLTF. In nucleotides, the CDR3 is TGTGCCACCAGTGAAAACAGGGGAGAGTTTTCTGGGGCCAACGTCCTGACTTTC.

The chain couples TRBV5-1 to TRBJ2-7; TRBD1 matches 7 bases. The CDR3 is 15 amino acids. The germline V gene has CDR1 SGHRS and CDR2 YFSETQ. V was pared by 0 bases and J by 2 bases, with 5 bases of the junction left unmatched. CDR3 protein: CASSLATGVAYEQYF. For the CDR3, the DNA is TGCGCCAGCAGCTTGGCCACAGGGGTGGCCTACGAGCAGTACTTC.

V usage is TRBV7-8 and J usage is TRBJ1-2; 7 nucleotides agree with TRBD1. J gave up 5 bases and V 0 bases, and 3 bases lay outside the gene matches. This CDR3 comprises 14 residues. Germline V gene sequence: CDR1 SGHVS, CDR2 FQNEAQ. The CDR3 DNA follows: TGTGCCAGCAGCTTAGCCCGGGGACAGTATGGCTACACCTTC. It specifies CASSLARGQYGYTF. The complete variable domain, with remaining parts taken from reference TRBV7-8 and TRBJ1-2, reads GAGVSQSPRYKVAKRGQDVALRCDPISGHVSLFWYQQALGQGPEFLTYFQNEAQLDKSGLPSDRFFAERPEGSVSTLKIQRTQQEDSAVYLCASSLARGQYGYTFGSGTRLTVV.

The genes are TRBV5-1 and TRBJ2-3, with 12 bases matching TRBD2. The CDR3 is 16 residues long. V shed 4 bases, J shed 4 bases, and the junction held 7 bases outside the gene matches. CDR1 and CDR2 (germline): SGHRS, YFSETQ. CDR3 sequence reads: CASSPGLAGSPDTQYF. CDR3 in DNA: TGCGCCAGCAGCCCCGGACTAGCGGGATCACCAGATACGCAGTATTTT.

The rearrangement links TRBV12-3 or TRBV12-4 to TRBJ2-1, with D tentatively TRBD1 or TRBD2 (7 bases each). The CDR3 loop spans 13 amino acids. V was cut by 6 bases and J by 6 bases, with 12 bases left in between. Here the CDR3 reads CASSPRGGNEQFF. The CDR3 DNA reads TGTGCCAGCAGCCCCAGGGGGGGCAATGAGCAGTTCTTC.

The chain links TRBV6-2 or TRBV6-3 to TRBJ1-2, with D maybe TRBD1 (5 bases). The CDR3 spans 16 residues. Looked up from germline, CDR1 is MNHEY and CDR2 is SVGEGT. The V gene lost 2 bases and the J gene lost 6 bases, with 19 bases spanning the gap. This CDR3 is CASSYLVGGADDGYTF. CDR3 sequence (DNA): TGTGCCAGCAGTTACCTGGTTGGGGGTGCGGATGATGGCTACACCTTC.

CDR3 in amino acids: CASSIQGGSETQYF. The CDR3 DNA is TGTGCCAGCAGCATACAGGGGGGGTCGGAGACCCAGTACTTC. The chain carries TRBV28 and TRBJ2-5, with a weak D call TRBD1 (8 bases). The CDR3 is made up of 14 amino acids. V was clipped by 6 bases and J by 5 bases, with 16 bases between them. The germline CDR1 and CDR2 sequences are MDHEN and SYDVKM.

V gene TRBV5-4 combines with J gene TRBJ2-7, with a possible D match to TRBD2 (6 bases). The CDR3 totals 15 residues. In germline, CDR1 is SGHNT, CDR2 YYREEE (reference sequence). Trimming removed 0 bases from V and 0 bases from J, with 10 bases in between. The CDR3 region is CASSLAGDLSYEQYF. CDR3 nucleotides: TGTGCCAGCAGCTTGGCGGGGGACCTCTCCTACGAGCAGTACTTC.

V gene TRBV30 combines with J gene TRBJ1-1; TRBD1 might be the D (5 bases). The CDR3 runs to 13 residues. CDR1 and CDR2 from the germline V gene are GTSNPN and SVGIG (reference sequence). CDR3 sequence (DNA): TGTGCTGCGAGTTTGAAGGGGCTAGGAGAAGCTTTCTTT. Translating gives CAASLKGLGEAFF.

CDR3 sequence: CASSRSSQMNEKLFF. CDR3 DNA sequence: TGTGCCAGCTCACGTTCAAGCCAGATGAATGAAAAACTGTTTTTT. J is TRBJ1-4 and V is TRBV18; D not certain. The CDR3 is 15 residues long. V was trimmed by 4 bases and J by 5 bases, leaving 14 bases between them. Germline assignment: CDR1 KGHSH and CDR2 LQKENI.

The chain links TRBV7-2 to TRBJ2-7; D gene uncertain. Between the trimmed V and J ends, which lost 2 bases and 2 bases, there was a span of 10 bases. The CDR3 has 14 residues. Germline CDR1 and CDR2: SGHTA and FQGNSA. The CDR3 loop is CASSLSYGPYEQYF. Written as DNA, the CDR3 is TGTGCCAGCAGCTTATCCTACGGGCCCTACGAGCAGTACTTC.

The chain combines TRBV19 with TRBJ2-3, with 8 bases that match TRBD2. Trimming at V came to 6 bases and at J to 11 bases, leaving 4 bases not matched to a gene. Germline CDR1 is LNHDA and CDR2 is SQIVND (reference sequence). This CDR3 region has 11 residues. CDR3 bases: TGTGCCAGTAGAAAAGCGGGAGAGCAGTATTTT. Its protein is CASRKAGEQYF.

CDR3 coding DNA: TGCGCCAGCAGCTTGGGAGACCTTGGGGGGGAAGCTTTCTTT. Translating it yields CASSLGDLGGEAFF. V is TRBV5-1 and J is TRBJ1-1; D may be TRBD1 (5 bases). CDR1 SGHRS and CDR2 YFSETQ come from the germline V gene. The CDR3 contains 14 residues. V lost 0 bases, J lost 8 bases, and 14 bases lay in between. Full variable domain (rest looked up from reference TRBV5-1 and TRBJ1-1): KAGVTQTPRYLIKTRGQQVTLSCSPISGHRSVSWYQQTPGQGLQFLFEYFSETQRNKGNFPGRFSGRQFSNSRSEMNVSTLELGDSALYLCASSLGDLGGEAFFGQGTRLTVV.

The V and J genes are TRBV2 and TRBJ2-3; D unclear. This CDR3 region has 11 residues. The V and J ends lost 9 bases and 4 bases respectively, with 8 bases between them. Germline V CDR1 and CDR2: SNHLY, FYNNEI. The CDR3 spells CARRIADTQYF. The DNA for the CDR3 is TGTGCCAGGAGGATTGCAGATACGCAGTATTTT.

The rearrangement links TRBV6-5 to TRBJ2-7; weak D call: TRBD2 (5 bases). The CDR3 runs 16 residues. Germline V gene sequence: CDR1 MNHEY, CDR2 SVGAGI. Trimming stripped 0 bases from V and 2 bases from J, with 14 bases between. This CDR3 reads CASSYSNYPGAYEQYF. In DNA, the CDR3 is TGTGCCAGCAGTTACTCTAATTACCCCGGGGCCTACGAGCAGTACTTC.

The chain combines TRBV19 with TRBJ2-5; 12 bases map to TRBD2. CDR1 and CDR2 from the germline V gene are LNHDA and SQIVND (reference sequence). The CDR3 has 15 residues. With 9 bases clipped from V and 4 bases from J, the junction kept 9 bases outside the gene matches. The CDR3 sequence: CASQTSGSFGETQYF. CDR3 DNA: TGTGCCAGCCAGACTAGCGGGAGTTTTGGAGAGACCCAGTACTTC.

The chain has TRBV25-1 and TRBJ2-1; 10 bases are a match to TRBD1. CDR3 length: 10 amino acids. Germline CDR1 and CDR2: MGHDK and SYGVNS. With V trimmed by 8 bases and J by 12 bases, 1 base remained unmatched. The CDR3 here is CASGTGAQFF. The CDR3 DNA is TGTGCCAGCGGGACAGGGGCGCAGTTCTTC.

The rearrangement joins TRBV6-5 to TRBJ1-6, with D hard to call. CDR1 is MNHEY, CDR2 SVGAGI, per germline. The germline V and J ends were trimmed by 0 bases and 7 bases, with 10 bases remaining between them. CDR3 size: 15 residues. CDR3 in DNA: TGTGCCAGCAGTTACTCGTCCCGGCTCAATTCACCCCTCCACTTT. Translated, it gives CASSYSSRLNSPLHF.